The clone carrying this T cell receptor (beta chain) was observed at least ten times. Its target is not known. This sample stems from a study of T-cell memory formation after mild COVID-19. From the 5' RACE reads, TCRdb called clonotypes with MiXCR, one entry per CDR3 protein. Found here are 80,000 to 130,000 distinct CDR3 sequences, around 10% of them singletons; the top ten hold more than 35%. Broader study findings: Among CD4+ contracting clones, most were CM and EM, and CD8+ ones EMRA.

CDR3 size: 13 residues. The junction had 5 bases not matched to a gene; V was cut back by 2 bases and J by 5 bases. Germline V gene data show CDR1 as GTSNPN and CDR2 as SVGIG (reference sequence). The clonotype was recovered from a man aged 18 to 29 who had mild COVID-19 (a few samples of this study predate the infection). Cell type and time point are not known. Sequencing was performed on PBMCs or a T cell subset sorted from them (not recorded which). V and J are TRBV30 and TRBJ1-1, with 7 bases identical to TRBD1. CDR3 nucleotide sequence: TGTGCCTGGAGTAAGGCCAGGGGGACTGAAGCTTTCTTT. Translated, it gives CAWSKARGTEAFF. Full variable domain (remainder filled in from reference TRBV30 and TRBJ1-1): SQTIHQWPATLVQPVGSPLSLECTVEGTSNPNLYWYRQAAGRGLQLLFYSVGIGQISSEVPQNLSASRPQDRQFILSSKKLLLSDSGFYLCAWSKARGTEAFFGQGTRLTVV.